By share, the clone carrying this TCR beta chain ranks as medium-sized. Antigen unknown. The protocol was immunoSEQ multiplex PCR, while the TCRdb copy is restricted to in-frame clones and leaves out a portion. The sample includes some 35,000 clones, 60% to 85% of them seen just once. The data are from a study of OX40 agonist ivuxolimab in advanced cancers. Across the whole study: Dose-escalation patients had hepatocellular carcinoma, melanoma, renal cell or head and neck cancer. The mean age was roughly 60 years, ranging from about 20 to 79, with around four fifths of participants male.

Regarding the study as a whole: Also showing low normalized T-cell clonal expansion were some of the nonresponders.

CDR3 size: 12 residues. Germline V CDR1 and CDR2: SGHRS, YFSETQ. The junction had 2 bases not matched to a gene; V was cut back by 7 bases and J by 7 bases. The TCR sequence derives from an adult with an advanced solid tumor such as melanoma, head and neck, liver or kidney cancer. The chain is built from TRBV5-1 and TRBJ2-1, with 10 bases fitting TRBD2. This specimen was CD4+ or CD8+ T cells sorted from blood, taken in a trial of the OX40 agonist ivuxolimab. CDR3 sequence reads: CASGLADNEQFF. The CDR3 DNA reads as TGCGCCAGCGGACTAGCGGATAATGAGCAGTTCTTC.